A selection of T cell receptor beta chains follows, all from one sample in a study of blood T cell repertoires in COVID-19. Generated by immunoSEQ multiplex PCR, the TCRdb table keeps only in-frame clones and is missing some. The sample yields about 230,000 clones, approximately 91% seen once. Sequencing used peripheral blood. The receptors were sampled from a woman aged 55-70 years with acute or convalescent COVID-19. Each CDR3 is given with its conserved first and last residue. For some rows the clone size is stated as once, few or many, or as a class when expanded; others skip it.

j_call | v_call | clone_size | cdr3_aa
TRBJ2-7 | TRBV6-2/TRBV6-3 | once | CASSYVVARSYEQYF
TRBJ2-7 | TRBV19 | NA | CASSRIVGSSYEQYF
TRBJ2-7 | TRBV20-1 | NA | CSAGSSYEQYF
TRBJ2-6 | TRBV27 | NA | CASSIGYGRGSSGANVLTF
TRBJ2-1 | TRBV5-4 | NA | CASSKGTGGYNEQFF
TRBJ2-2 | TRBV5-1 | NA | CASSSRQDRFTGELFF
TRBJ2-1 | TRBV19 | NA | CASSIGLIEQFF
TRBJ1-3 | TRBV5-1 | many | CASREGFSGNTIYF
TRBJ1-1 | TRBV3-1/TRBV3-2 | NA | CASSQSTTEAFF
TRBJ2-7 | TRBV5-1 | NA | CASSLARHSGTSYEQYF
TRBJ1-5 | TRBV30 | few | CAWSVSSNQPQHF
TRBJ2-7 | TRBV5-1 | NA | CASSLVSQGGEQYF
TRBJ2-3 | TRBV9 | NA | CASSVEGARGDSQYF
TRBJ2-5 | TRBV18 | NA | CASSPPGGLRETQYF
TRBJ2-3 | TRBV4-2 | NA | CASSLTSSYTDTQYF
TRBJ2-3 | TRBV6-2/TRBV6-3 | NA | CASNPGLASKRDTQYF
TRBJ2-3 | TRBV6-2/TRBV6-3 | NA | CASSLGLGGTDTQYF
TRBJ1-2 | TRBV7-6 | NA | CASSLRAGYGYTF
TRBJ2-7 | TRBV10-1 | NA | CASSESHQSEQYF
TRBJ1-5 | TRBV5-6 | NA | CASSLLGQGIDQPQHF